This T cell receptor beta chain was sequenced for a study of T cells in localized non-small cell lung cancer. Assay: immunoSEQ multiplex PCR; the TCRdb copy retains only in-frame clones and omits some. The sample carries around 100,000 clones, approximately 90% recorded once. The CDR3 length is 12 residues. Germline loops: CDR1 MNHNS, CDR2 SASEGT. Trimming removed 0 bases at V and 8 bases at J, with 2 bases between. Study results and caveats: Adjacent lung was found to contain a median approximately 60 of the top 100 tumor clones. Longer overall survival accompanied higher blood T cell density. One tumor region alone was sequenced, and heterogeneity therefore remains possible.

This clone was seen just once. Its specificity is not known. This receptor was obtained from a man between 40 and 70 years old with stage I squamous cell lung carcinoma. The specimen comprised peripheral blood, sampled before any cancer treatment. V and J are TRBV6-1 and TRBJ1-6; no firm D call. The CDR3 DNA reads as TGTGCCAGCAGTGAAGCTTATTCACCCCTCCACTTT. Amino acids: CASSEAYSPLHF.